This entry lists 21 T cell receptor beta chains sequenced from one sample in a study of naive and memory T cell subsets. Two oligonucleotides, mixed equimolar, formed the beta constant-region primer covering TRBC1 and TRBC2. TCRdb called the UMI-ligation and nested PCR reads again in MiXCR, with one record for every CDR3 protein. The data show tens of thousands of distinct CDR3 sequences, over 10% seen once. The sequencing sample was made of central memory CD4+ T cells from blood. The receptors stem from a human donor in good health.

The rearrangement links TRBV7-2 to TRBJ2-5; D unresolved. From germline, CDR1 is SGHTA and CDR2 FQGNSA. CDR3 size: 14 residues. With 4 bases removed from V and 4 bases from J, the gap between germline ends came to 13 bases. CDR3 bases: TGTGCCAGCAGCTATACTATTGTAGGAGAGACCCAGTACTTC. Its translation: CASSYTIVGETQYF.

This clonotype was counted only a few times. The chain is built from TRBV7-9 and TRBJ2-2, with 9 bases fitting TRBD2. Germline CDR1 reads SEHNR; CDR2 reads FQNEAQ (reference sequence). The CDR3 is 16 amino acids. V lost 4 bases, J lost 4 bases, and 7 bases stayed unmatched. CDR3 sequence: CASSSGTSRVTGELFF. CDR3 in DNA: TGTGCCAGCAGCTCTGGGACTAGCCGTGTCACCGGGGAGCTGTTTTTT.

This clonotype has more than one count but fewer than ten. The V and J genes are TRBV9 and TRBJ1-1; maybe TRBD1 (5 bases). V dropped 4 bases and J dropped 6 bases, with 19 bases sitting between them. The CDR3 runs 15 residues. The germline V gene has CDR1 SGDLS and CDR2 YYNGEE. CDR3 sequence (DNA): TGTGCCAGCAGCCCCCAGGCCCAGGGTTTGGCTGAAGCTTTCTTT. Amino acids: CASSPQAQGLAEAFF.

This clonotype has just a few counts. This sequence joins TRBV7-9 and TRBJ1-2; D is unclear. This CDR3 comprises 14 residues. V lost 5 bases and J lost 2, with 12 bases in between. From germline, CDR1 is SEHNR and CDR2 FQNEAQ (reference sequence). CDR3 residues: CASSGEAQNYGYTF. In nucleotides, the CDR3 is TGTGCCAGCAGCGGGGAGGCACAGAACTATGGCTACACCTTC.

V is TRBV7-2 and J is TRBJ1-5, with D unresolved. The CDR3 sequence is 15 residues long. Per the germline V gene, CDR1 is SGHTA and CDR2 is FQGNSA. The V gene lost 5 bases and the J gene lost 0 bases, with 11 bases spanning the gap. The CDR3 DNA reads TGTGCCAGCAGCCTCCGTGGAAGTAGCAATCAGCCCCAGCATTTT. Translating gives CASSLRGSSNQPQHF.

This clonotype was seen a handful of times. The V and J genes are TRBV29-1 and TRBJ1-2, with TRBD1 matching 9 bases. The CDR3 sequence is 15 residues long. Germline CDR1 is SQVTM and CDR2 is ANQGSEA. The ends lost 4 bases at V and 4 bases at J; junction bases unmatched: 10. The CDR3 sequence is CSVGRPGQGTYGYTF. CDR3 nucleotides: TGCAGCGTTGGAAGACCGGGACAGGGAACCTATGGCTACACCTTC.

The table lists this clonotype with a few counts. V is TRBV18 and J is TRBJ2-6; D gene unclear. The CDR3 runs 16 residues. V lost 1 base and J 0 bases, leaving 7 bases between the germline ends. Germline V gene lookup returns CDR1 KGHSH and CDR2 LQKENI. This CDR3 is CASSPQANSGANVLTF. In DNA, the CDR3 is TGTGCCAGCTCACCACAGGCAAACTCTGGGGCCAACGTCCTGACTTTC.

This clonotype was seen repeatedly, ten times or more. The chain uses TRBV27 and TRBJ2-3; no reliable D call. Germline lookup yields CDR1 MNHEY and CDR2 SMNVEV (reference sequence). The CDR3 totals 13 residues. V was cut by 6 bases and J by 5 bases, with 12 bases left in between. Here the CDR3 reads CASSRTGEDTQYF. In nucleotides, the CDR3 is TGTGCCAGCAGCCGAACCGGTGAAGATACGCAGTATTTT.

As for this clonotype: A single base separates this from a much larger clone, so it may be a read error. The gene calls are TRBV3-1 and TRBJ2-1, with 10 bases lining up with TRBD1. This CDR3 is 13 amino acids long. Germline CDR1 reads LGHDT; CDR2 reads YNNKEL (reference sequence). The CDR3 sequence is CASRDRGHNELFF. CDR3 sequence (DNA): TGTGCCAGCCGGGACAGGGGACACAATGAGCTGTTCTTC.

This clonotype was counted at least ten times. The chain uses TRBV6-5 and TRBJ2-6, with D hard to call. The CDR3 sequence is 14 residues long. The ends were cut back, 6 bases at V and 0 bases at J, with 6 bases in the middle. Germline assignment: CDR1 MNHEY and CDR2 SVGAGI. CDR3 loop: CASRSVSGANVLTF. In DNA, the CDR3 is TGTGCCAGCAGGAGCGTCTCTGGGGCCAACGTCCTGACTTTC.

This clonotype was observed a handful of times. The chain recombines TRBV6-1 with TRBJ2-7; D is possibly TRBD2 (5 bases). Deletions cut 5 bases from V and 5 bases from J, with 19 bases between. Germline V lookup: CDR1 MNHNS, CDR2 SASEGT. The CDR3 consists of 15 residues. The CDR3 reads CASSPNSGMRDEQYF. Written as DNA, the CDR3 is TGTGCCAGCAGTCCAAACAGTGGGATGCGGGACGAGCAGTACTTC.

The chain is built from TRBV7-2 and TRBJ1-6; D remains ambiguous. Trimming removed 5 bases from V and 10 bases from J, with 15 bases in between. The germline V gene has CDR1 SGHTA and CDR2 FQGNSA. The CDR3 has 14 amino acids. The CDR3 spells CASSAAPQKSPLHF. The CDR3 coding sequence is TGTGCCAGCAGCGCCGCCCCGCAGAAGTCACCCCTCCACTTT.

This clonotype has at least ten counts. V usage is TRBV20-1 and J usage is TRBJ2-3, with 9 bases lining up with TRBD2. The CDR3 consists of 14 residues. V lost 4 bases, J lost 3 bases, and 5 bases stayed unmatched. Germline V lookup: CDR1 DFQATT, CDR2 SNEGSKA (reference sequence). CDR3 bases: TGCAGTGCTACAAGCGGGAGGCTTACAGATACGCAGTATTTT. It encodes CSATSGRLTDTQYF.

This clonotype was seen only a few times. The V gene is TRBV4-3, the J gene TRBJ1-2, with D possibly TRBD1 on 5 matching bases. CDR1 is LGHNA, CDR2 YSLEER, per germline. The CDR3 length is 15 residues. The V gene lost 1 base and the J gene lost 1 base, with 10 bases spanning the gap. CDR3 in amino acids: CASSQASGINYGYTF. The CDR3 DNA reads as TGCGCCAGCAGCCAAGCTTCAGGGATTAACTATGGCTACACCTTC.

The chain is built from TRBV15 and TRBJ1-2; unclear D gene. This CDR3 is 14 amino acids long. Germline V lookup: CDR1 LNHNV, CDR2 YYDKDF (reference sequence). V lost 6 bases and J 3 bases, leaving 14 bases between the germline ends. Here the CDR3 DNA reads TGTGCCACCAGACCCCTACAAGAGGACTATGGCTACACCTTC. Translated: CATRPLQEDYGYTF.

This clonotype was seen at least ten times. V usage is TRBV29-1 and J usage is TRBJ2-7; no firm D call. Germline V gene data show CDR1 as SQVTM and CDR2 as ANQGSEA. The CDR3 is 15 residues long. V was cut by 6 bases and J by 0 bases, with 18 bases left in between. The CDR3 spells CSVLLVVPFSYEQYF. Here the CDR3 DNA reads TGCAGCGTCCTGTTGGTAGTACCGTTCTCCTACGAGCAGTACTTC.

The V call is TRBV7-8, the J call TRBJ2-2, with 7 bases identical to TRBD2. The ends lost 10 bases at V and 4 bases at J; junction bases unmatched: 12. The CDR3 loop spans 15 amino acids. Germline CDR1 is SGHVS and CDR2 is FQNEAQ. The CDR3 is CATCPWASGTGELFF. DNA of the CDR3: TGTGCCACATGTCCGTGGGCTAGCGGCACCGGGGAGCTGTTTTTT.

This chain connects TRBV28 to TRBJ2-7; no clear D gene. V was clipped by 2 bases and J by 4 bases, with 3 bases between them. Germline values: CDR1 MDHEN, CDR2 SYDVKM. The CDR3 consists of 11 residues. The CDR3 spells CASSLIYEQYF. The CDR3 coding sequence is TGTGCCAGCAGTTTAATATACGAGCAGTACTTC.

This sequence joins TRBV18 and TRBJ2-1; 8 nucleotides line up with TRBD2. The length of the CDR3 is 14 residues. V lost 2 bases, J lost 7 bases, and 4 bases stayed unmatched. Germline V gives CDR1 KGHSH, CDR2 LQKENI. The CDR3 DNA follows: TGTGCCAGCTCACCAAGCGGGAGTGATAATGAGCAGTTCTTC. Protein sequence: CASSPSGSDNEQFF. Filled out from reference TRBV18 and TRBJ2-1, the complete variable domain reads NAGVMQNPRHLVRRRGQEARLRCSPMKGHSHVYWYRQLPEEGLKFMVYLQKENIIDESGMPKERFSAEFPKEGPSILRIQQVVRGDSAAYFCASSPSGSDNEQFFGPGTRLTVL.

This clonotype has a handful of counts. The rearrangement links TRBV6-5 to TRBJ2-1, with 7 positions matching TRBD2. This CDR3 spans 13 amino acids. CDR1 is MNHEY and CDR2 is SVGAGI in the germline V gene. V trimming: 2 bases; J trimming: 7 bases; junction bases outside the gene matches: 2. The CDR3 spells CASSYPGGNEQFF. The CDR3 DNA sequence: TGTGCCAGCAGTTACCCCGGGGGGAATGAGCAGTTCTTC.

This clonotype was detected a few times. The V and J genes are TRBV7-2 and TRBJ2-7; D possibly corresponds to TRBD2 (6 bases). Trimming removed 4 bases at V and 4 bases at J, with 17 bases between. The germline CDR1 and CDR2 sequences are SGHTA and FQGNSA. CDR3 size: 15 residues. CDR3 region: CASSSTGVGPYEQYF. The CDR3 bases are TGTGCCAGCAGCTCTACGGGAGTGGGACCTTACGAGCAGTACTTC. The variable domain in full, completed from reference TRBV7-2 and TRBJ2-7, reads GAGVSQSPSNKVTEKGKDVELRCDPISGHTALYWYRQSLGQGLEFLIYFQGNSAPDKSGLPSDRFSAERTGGSVSTLTIQRTQQEDSAVYLCASSSTGVGPYEQYFGPGTRLTVT.